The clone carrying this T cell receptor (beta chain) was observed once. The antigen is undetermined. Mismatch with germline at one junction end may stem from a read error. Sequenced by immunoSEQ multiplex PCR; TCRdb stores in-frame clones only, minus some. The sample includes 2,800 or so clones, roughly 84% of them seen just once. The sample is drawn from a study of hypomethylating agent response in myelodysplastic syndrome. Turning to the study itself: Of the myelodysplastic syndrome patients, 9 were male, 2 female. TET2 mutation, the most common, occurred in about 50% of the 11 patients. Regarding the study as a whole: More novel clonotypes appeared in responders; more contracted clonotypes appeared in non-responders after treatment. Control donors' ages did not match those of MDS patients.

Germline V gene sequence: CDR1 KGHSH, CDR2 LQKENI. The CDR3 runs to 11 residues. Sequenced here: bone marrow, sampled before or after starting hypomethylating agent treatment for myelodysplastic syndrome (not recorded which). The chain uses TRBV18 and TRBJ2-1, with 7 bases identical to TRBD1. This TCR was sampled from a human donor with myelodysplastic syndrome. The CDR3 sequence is CASSPGDREIF. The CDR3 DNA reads TGTGCCAGCTCACCGGGAGACAGGGAAATCTTC.